A selection of T cell receptor beta chains follows, all from one sample in a study of cytomegalovirus exposure and HLA in healthy donors. Profiled with immunoSEQ multiplex PCR; TCRdb holds only in-frame clones, not every one. The sample consists of 150,000 to 160,000 clones, around 70% of them appearing once. The sequenced material came from PBMCs. The source is a man aged 25-40 years in good health and CMV-seronegative. The CDR3 runs from the conserved cysteine through the conserved F or W. The D gene is left open where the match is weak. Not every row has a clone size; where given, it reads once, few, many or a size class.

abundance: NA; len: 15; v_gene: TRBV7-9; j_gene: TRBJ1-1; d_gene: NA; CDR3aa: CSSSTSTGLNTEAFF
abundance: NA; len: 15; v_gene: TRBV5-1; j_gene: TRBJ1-6; d_gene: TRBD1; CDR3aa: CASSLATGGHSPLHF
abundance: NA; len: 16; v_gene: TRBV4-2; j_gene: TRBJ1-1; d_gene: TRBD1; CDR3aa: CASSQHADRGGTEAFF
abundance: NA; len: 16; v_gene: TRBV27; j_gene: TRBJ2-7; d_gene: TRBD1; CDR3aa: CASSFTSGTGSHEQYF
abundance: NA; len: 15; v_gene: TRBV6-5; j_gene: TRBJ2-7; d_gene: NA; CDR3aa: CASSYDRTSSYEQYF
abundance: NA; len: 13; v_gene: TRBV6-5; j_gene: TRBJ2-3; d_gene: NA; CDR3aa: CASSYFNQDTQYF
abundance: NA; len: 15; v_gene: TRBV19; j_gene: TRBJ2-2; d_gene: NA; CDR3aa: CASRRGLMDTGELFF
abundance: once; len: 14; v_gene: TRBV6-1; j_gene: TRBJ2-7; d_gene: NA; CDR3aa: CASSAWWGRDEQYF
abundance: few; len: 14; v_gene: TRBV7-9; j_gene: TRBJ2-7; d_gene: TRBD1; CDR3aa: CASSQGQGVYEQYF
abundance: NA; len: 15; v_gene: TRBV7-3; j_gene: TRBJ2-5; d_gene: TRBD1; CDR3aa: CASSSPTGEQETQYF
abundance: few; len: 14; v_gene: TRBV5-4; j_gene: TRBJ1-1; d_gene: TRBD1; CDR3aa: CASSWGTGNTEAFF
abundance: few; len: 14; v_gene: TRBV5-1; j_gene: TRBJ2-2; d_gene: NA; CDR3aa: CASSLSGSTGELFF
abundance: NA; len: 15; v_gene: TRBV28; j_gene: TRBJ2-3; d_gene: NA; CDR3aa: CASSLYGGPTDTQYF
abundance: NA; len: 13; v_gene: TRBV4-2; j_gene: TRBJ2-7; d_gene: NA; CDR3aa: CASSQDMGAEQYF
abundance: NA; len: 14; v_gene: TRBV7-2; j_gene: TRBJ2-7; d_gene: NA; CDR3aa: CASSAHETGHEQYF
abundance: NA; len: 14; v_gene: TRBV7-6; j_gene: TRBJ2-7; d_gene: TRBD1; CDR3aa: CASSLGTGVDEQYF
abundance: NA; len: 13; v_gene: TRBV11-2; j_gene: TRBJ1-2; d_gene: NA; CDR3aa: CASSLDFGYGYTF
abundance: NA; len: 15; v_gene: TRBV5-1; j_gene: TRBJ2-6; d_gene: NA; CDR3aa: CASRPGRSGANVLTF
abundance: NA; len: 13; v_gene: TRBV25-1; j_gene: TRBJ1-2; d_gene: TRBD1; CDR3aa: CASSELGTDGYTF
abundance: NA; len: 14; v_gene: TRBV6-5; j_gene: TRBJ1-1; d_gene: NA; CDR3aa: CASSYSSGKDEAFF
abundance: NA; len: 13; v_gene: TRBV28; j_gene: TRBJ2-7; d_gene: TRBD1; CDR3aa: CASRGTGSDEQYF
abundance: NA; len: 14; v_gene: TRBV5-1; j_gene: TRBJ2-7; d_gene: TRBD1; CDR3aa: CASSRGQGPYEQYF
abundance: NA; len: 15; v_gene: TRBV5-4; j_gene: TRBJ1-6; d_gene: NA; CDR3aa: CASTDRSGKNSPLHF
abundance: NA; len: 14; v_gene: TRBV7-6; j_gene: TRBJ2-7; d_gene: NA; CDR3aa: CASSLATRPYEQYF
abundance: NA; len: 15; v_gene: TRBV14; j_gene: TRBJ2-5; d_gene: NA; CDR3aa: CASRPVGQGEGAQHF
abundance: NA; len: 16; v_gene: TRBV6-5; j_gene: TRBJ2-5; d_gene: NA; CDR3aa: CASSYSGAFDQETQYF
abundance: NA; len: 16; v_gene: TRBV27; j_gene: TRBJ2-5; d_gene: TRBD1; CDR3aa: CASSLSGSTGSETQYF
abundance: NA; len: 14; v_gene: TRBV6-1; j_gene: TRBJ1-3; d_gene: TRBD1; CDR3aa: CASIAGTDRNTIYF
abundance: NA; len: 16; v_gene: TRBV7-6; j_gene: TRBJ1-1; d_gene: NA; CDR3aa: CASSLLPMGIEAEAFF
abundance: NA; len: 14; v_gene: TRBV6-5; j_gene: TRBJ2-1; d_gene: TRBD1; CDR3aa: CASSYSIRDRGKFF
abundance: NA; len: 14; v_gene: TRBV6-1; j_gene: TRBJ2-5; d_gene: NA; CDR3aa: CASRQGGYVETQYF
abundance: NA; len: 14; v_gene: TRBV27; j_gene: TRBJ2-3; d_gene: TRBD2; CDR3aa: CASSSSGGDYTQYF
abundance: NA; len: 15; v_gene: TRBV5-1; j_gene: TRBJ2-1; d_gene: TRBD2; CDR3aa: CASSPGLAGGGEQFF
abundance: NA; len: 13; v_gene: TRBV27; j_gene: TRBJ2-3; d_gene: NA; CDR3aa: CASSGLRTDTQYF
abundance: once; len: 12; v_gene: TRBV7-9; j_gene: TRBJ2-7; d_gene: NA; CDR3aa: CASSLGTLEQYF
abundance: few; len: 15; v_gene: TRBV4-3; j_gene: TRBJ2-5; d_gene: TRBD2; CDR3aa: CASSQALAAGETQYF
abundance: NA; len: 17; v_gene: TRBV28; j_gene: TRBJ1-5; d_gene: TRBD1; CDR3aa: CASSLPGTVYSNQPQHF
abundance: NA; len: 12; v_gene: TRBV5-6; j_gene: TRBJ2-3; d_gene: NA; CDR3aa: CASSPPHSTQYF
abundance: NA; len: 14; v_gene: TRBV19; j_gene: TRBJ2-3; d_gene: NA; CDR3aa: CASSILQSADTQYF
abundance: NA; len: 15; v_gene: TRBV6-5; j_gene: TRBJ1-2; d_gene: NA; CDR3aa: CASSYSHQTVYGYTF
abundance: NA; len: 14; v_gene: TRBV6-1; j_gene: TRBJ1-1; d_gene: TRBD1; CDR3aa: CASSFRQGDTEAFF
abundance: once; len: 15; v_gene: TRBV5-1; j_gene: TRBJ1-2; d_gene: TRBD1; CDR3aa: CASSGGDRGSGGYTF
abundance: NA; len: 14; v_gene: TRBV6-4; j_gene: TRBJ1-6; d_gene: TRBD1; CDR3aa: CASSDGTGGSPLHF
abundance: NA; len: 20; v_gene: TRBV2; j_gene: TRBJ1-4; d_gene: NA; CDR3aa: CASSSPRVPTPDATNEKLFF
abundance: once; len: 13; v_gene: TRBV19; j_gene: TRBJ2-7; d_gene: NA; CDR3aa: CASSRRHPYEQYF
abundance: NA; len: 18; v_gene: TRBV30; j_gene: TRBJ1-5; d_gene: TRBD1; CDR3aa: CAWSVGTGAPYSNQPQHF
abundance: NA; len: 13; v_gene: TRBV27; j_gene: TRBJ2-1; d_gene: NA; CDR3aa: CASGTGPYNEQFF
abundance: NA; len: 16; v_gene: TRBV7-9; j_gene: TRBJ1-3; d_gene: NA; CDR3aa: CASSNSTGFSGNTIYF
abundance: few; len: 13; v_gene: TRBV28; j_gene: TRBJ1-5; d_gene: TRBD1; CDR3aa: CASSLRGRGPQNF
abundance: NA; len: 14; v_gene: TRBV6-5; j_gene: TRBJ2-2; d_gene: TRBD1; CDR3aa: CASSFGQGPGELFF